The 26 T cell receptor beta chains below come from one sample, sequenced in a study of cytomegalovirus exposure and HLA in healthy donors. Primers for the PCR totalled 60 Vbeta and 13 Jbeta. TCRdb's table, derived via immunoSEQ multiplex PCR, lists solely in-frame clones and lacks some. The sample includes about 77,000 clones, 75% to 80% of them seen just once. Sequenced sample: PBMCs. These receptor sequences come from a man aged 40-55 years in good health and CMV-seronegative.

This chain joins TRBV6-5 and TRBJ2-1, with a possible D match to TRBD2 (7 bases). Germline V gene lookup returns CDR1 MNHEY and CDR2 SVGAGI. With 10 bases removed from V and 7 bases from J, the gap between germline ends came to 14 bases. This CDR3 region has 12 residues. The CDR3 DNA follows: TGTGCCACCGCGGGGGCCGGGAATGAGCAGTTCTTC. This gives the protein CATAGAGNEQFF.

The V gene is TRBV28, the J gene TRBJ2-6; TRBD1 agrees at 7 bases. The V gene's germline CDR1 is MDHEN and CDR2 SYDVKM. V shed 7 bases and J 0 bases; nucleotides not matched to a gene: 9. The CDR3 totals 17 residues. The CDR3 reads CASTPRDRLSGANVLTF. The CDR3 coding sequence is TGTGCCAGCACCCCCCGGGACAGACTCTCTGGGGCCAACGTCCTGACTTTC.

This sequence joins TRBV7-2 and TRBJ1-5; possible D gene TRBD1, 5 bases. The CDR3 loop spans 15 amino acids. Germline CDR1 reads SGHTA; CDR2 reads FQGNSA. With 5 bases removed from V and 0 bases from J, the gap between germline ends came to 11 bases. This chain's CDR3 is CASSGGVYSNQPQHF. Here the CDR3 DNA reads TGTGCCAGCAGCGGGGGGGTCTATAGCAATCAGCCCCAGCATTTT.

The chain is built from TRBV30 and TRBJ2-2; 10 bases are a match to TRBD2. Germline CDR1 reads GTSNPN; CDR2 reads SVGIG (reference sequence). The CDR3 totals 14 residues. The trim removed 5 bases at V and 5 bases at J, leaving 5 bases unmatched. The CDR3 is CAWGTSAVTGELFF. DNA for the CDR3: TGTGCCTGGGGGACTAGCGCGGTAACCGGGGAGCTGTTTTTT. The entire variable domain, with the rest obtained from reference TRBV30 and TRBJ2-2, is as follows: SQTIHQWPATLVQPVGSPLSLECTVEGTSNPNLYWYRQAAGRGLQLLFYSVGIGQISSEVPQNLSASRPQDRQFILSSKKLLLSDSGFYLCAWGTSAVTGELFFGEGSRLTVL.

V and J are TRBV5-1 and TRBJ2-3; possibly TRBD2 for D (5 bases). The length of the CDR3 is 14 residues. Germline V gene sequence: CDR1 SGHRS, CDR2 YFSETQ. Trimming removed 0 bases from V and 14 bases from J, with 19 bases in between. The CDR3 reads CASSLGTSGKKGYF. The CDR3 DNA reads TGCGCCAGCAGCTTGGGTACGAGCGGCAAAAAAGGGTATTTT.

The V and J genes are TRBV18 and TRBJ1-6; 7 positions agree with TRBD1. The junction had 2 bases not matched to a gene; V was cut back by 1 base and J by 8 bases. The CDR3 is 14 amino acids. CDR1 KGHSH and CDR2 LQKENI come from the germline V gene. The CDR3 bases are TGTGCCAGCTCACCACGGGACAGCGATTCACCCCTCCACTTT. As protein: CASSPRDSDSPLHF.

The chain links TRBV7-2 to TRBJ2-3, with 8 bases aligning to TRBD2. The junction had 9 bases not matched to a gene; V was cut back by 4 bases and J by 0 bases. CDR3 length equals 17 residues. Germline V gives CDR1 SGHTA, CDR2 FQGNSA. The CDR3 DNA is TGTGCCAGCAGCTCAAGGCGGACTAGCCTGAGCACAGATACGCAGTATTTT. As protein: CASSSRRTSLSTDTQYF.

The rearrangement uses TRBV19 and TRBJ2-1; possibly TRBD2 for D (5 bases). This CDR3 comprises 15 residues. The V gene's germline CDR1 is LNHDA and CDR2 SQIVND (reference sequence). V gave up 0 bases and J gave up 6 bases, with 12 bases separating them. The CDR3 protein is CASSIDSTEGNEQFF. CDR3 nucleotides: TGTGCCAGTAGTATAGATTCCACCGAGGGCAATGAGCAGTTCTTC.

J is TRBJ2-3 and V is TRBV19; 13 bases agree with TRBD2. Germline V lookup: CDR1 LNHDA, CDR2 SQIVND (reference sequence). The CDR3 extends over 16 amino acids. V lost 6 bases and J lost 8; bases outside the gene matches: 11. This chain's CDR3 is CASSPTGTSGTGTQYF. CDR3 bases: TGTGCCAGTAGCCCAACCGGGACTAGCGGGACGGGTACGCAGTATTTT.

The CDR3: CASSVTGMRTEAFF. CDR3 in DNA: TGTGCCAGCAGCGTGACAGGGATGAGAACTGAAGCTTTCTTT. The rearrangement joins TRBV7-2 to TRBJ1-1; 7 bases fit TRBD1. V was clipped by 5 bases and J by 5 bases; unmatched bases: 8. Germline V gene lookup returns CDR1 SGHTA and CDR2 FQGNSA. CDR3 length: 14 amino acids. The full variable domain, completed using reference TRBV7-2 and TRBJ1-1, is GAGVSQSPSNKVTEKGKDVELRCDPISGHTALYWYRQSLGQGLEFLIYFQGNSAPDKSGLPSDRFSAERTGGSVSTLTIQRTQQEDSAVYLCASSVTGMRTEAFFGQGTRLTVV.

The rearrangement uses TRBV30 and TRBJ2-1, with D perhaps matching TRBD2 (6 bases). The CDR3 is 15 residues long. Trimming removed 0 bases from V and 2 bases from J, with 11 bases in between. CDR1 is GTSNPN, CDR2 SVGIG, per germline (reference sequence). The CDR3 nucleotides are TGTGCCTGGAGTGTAGGAACGGGGGCCTACAATGAGCAGTTCTTC. Amino acids: CAWSVGTGAYNEQFF. Full variable domain (missing parts from reference TRBV30 and TRBJ2-1): SQTIHQWPATLVQPVGSPLSLECTVEGTSNPNLYWYRQAAGRGLQLLFYSVGIGQISSEVPQNLSASRPQDRQFILSSKKLLLSDSGFYLCAWSVGTGAYNEQFFGPGTRLTVL.

The chain combines TRBV7-2 with TRBJ2-7, with 7 bases matching TRBD2. The CDR3 is 18 residues long. Germline V gene data show CDR1 as SGHTA and CDR2 as FQGNSA. V gave up 5 bases and J gave up 3 bases; unmatched junction bases: 19. The CDR3 DNA follows: TGTGCCAGCAGCCAATGTCCAAAAACCCTGGGACTATACTACGAGCAGTACTTC. Its translation is CASSQCPKTLGLYYEQYF. Full variable domain (outside the CDR3, taken from reference TRBV7-2 and TRBJ2-7): GAGVSQSPSNKVTEKGKDVELRCDPISGHTALYWYRQSLGQGLEFLIYFQGNSAPDKSGLPSDRFSAERTGGSVSTLTIQRTQQEDSAVYLCASSQCPKTLGLYYEQYFGPGTRLTVT.

Only a few counts were recorded for this clone. The CDR3 DNA reads as TGTGCCAGCAGTTCCCAAACCGGGGAGCTGTTTTTT. Its protein product is CASSSQTGELFF. This sequence joins TRBV28 and TRBJ2-2, with D unresolved. V lost 4 bases and J lost 5, with 5 bases in between. The CDR3 is 12 amino acids. Germline V gene sequence: CDR1 MDHEN, CDR2 SYDVKM.

The chain is built from TRBV5-1 and TRBJ1-1; 8 nucleotides align to TRBD1. Trimming took 4 bases from V and 2 from J; bases not matched to a gene: 4. Germline assignment: CDR1 SGHRS and CDR2 YFSETQ. This CDR3 comprises 14 residues. CDR3 nucleotide sequence: TGCGCCAGCAGCGTCCAGGGGGCCAACACTGAAGCTTTCTTT. This gives the protein CASSVQGANTEAFF.

The chain combines TRBV29-1 with TRBJ1-1; D unresolved. CDR1 and CDR2 from the germline V gene are SQVTM and ANQGSEA. The CDR3 is made up of 13 amino acids. Trimming pared 0 bases from V and 0 bases from J, leaving 5 bases between. CDR3 nucleotide sequence: TGCAGCGTTGAAGAAATTATGAACACTGAAGCTTTCTTT. It codes for CSVEEIMNTEAFF.

The chain joins TRBV27 to TRBJ1-2; D perhaps matches TRBD1 (5 bases). The germline V gene has CDR1 MNHEY and CDR2 SMNVEV (reference sequence). The length of the CDR3 is 14 residues. Trimming stripped 7 bases from V and 8 bases from J, with 20 bases between. CDR3 sequence (DNA): TGTGCCAGCAAGCCAAGGTGGACACCTACAGGCTACACCTTC. Encoded protein: CASKPRWTPTGYTF.

The chain recombines TRBV5-5 with TRBJ1-1, with TRBD1 as a possible D gene (5 bases). Trimming took off 2 bases at V and 10 bases at J, with 12 bases between the two ends. Germline V CDR1 and CDR2: SGHKS, YYEKEE (reference sequence). The CDR3 totals 12 residues. CDR3 in amino acids: CASSFHVGGAFF. The CDR3 DNA sequence: TGTGCCAGCAGCTTCCACGTCGGGGGAGCTTTCTTT.

The genes are TRBV4-2 and TRBJ2-1; 11 bases are a match to TRBD2. J lost 7 bases, V lost 1 base, and 12 bases had no gene match. The CDR3 is made up of 18 amino acids. CDR1 is LGHNA and CDR2 is YNFKEQ in the germline V gene. CDR3 region: CASSQVPSTSGSRNEQFF. For the CDR3, the DNA is TGTGCCAGCAGCCAAGTCCCTTCCACTAGCGGGAGCAGAAATGAGCAGTTCTTC.

The chain joins TRBV27 to TRBJ1-1; tentative D call: TRBD1 (5 bases). The CDR3 is 14 residues long. Germline lookup yields CDR1 MNHEY and CDR2 SMNVEV (reference sequence). V lost 6 bases to trimming and J lost 9 bases, with 20 bases between them. The CDR3 loop is CASRPFGHSKKAFF. In DNA, the CDR3 is TGTGCCAGCAGGCCCTTCGGACATTCCAAAAAAGCTTTCTTT.

The gene calls are TRBV30 and TRBJ1-1; D is unclear. Germline CDR1 is GTSNPN and CDR2 is SVGIG (reference sequence). The length of the CDR3 is 13 residues. V was shortened by 5 bases and J by 1 base, with 11 bases between the two germline ends. This chain's CDR3 is CAWRPTRNTEAFF. The CDR3 DNA reads as TGTGCCTGGCGCCCAACAAGGAACACTGAAGCTTTCTTT.

The chain couples TRBV5-4 to TRBJ1-2; 8 bases line up with TRBD1. The CDR3 sequence is 17 residues long. The junction had 15 bases not matched to a gene; V was cut back by 0 bases and J by 8 bases. Germline V gene sequence: CDR1 SGHNT, CDR2 YYREEE (reference sequence). The CDR3 coding sequence is TGTGCCAGCAGCTTGGGCGGGACAGGTGTTATGGCTAGGGGCTACACCTTC. As protein: CASSLGGTGVMARGYTF.

This chain links TRBV6-5 with TRBJ1-2, with 7 bases matching TRBD1. The germline CDR1 and CDR2 sequences are MNHEY and SVGAGI. With 5 bases clipped from V and 7 bases from J, the junction kept 7 bases outside the gene matches. This CDR3 is built from 13 residues. The CDR3 reads CASSKTGSFGYTF. The DNA of the CDR3 is TGTGCCAGCAGTAAGACAGGGTCGTTTGGCTACACCTTC.

This chain uses TRBV5-1 with TRBJ2-5; maybe TRBD2 (6 bases). Trimming removed 3 bases at V and 5 bases at J, with 11 bases between. CDR1 and CDR2 from the germline V gene are SGHRS and YFSETQ. CDR3 length: 13 amino acids. This chain's CDR3 is CASSYGGTETQYF. The CDR3 DNA reads TGCGCCAGCAGCTACGGGGGTACGGAGACCCAGTACTTC.

The chain employs TRBV5-4 and TRBJ1-5; TRBD1 matches 7 bases. In germline, CDR1 is SGHNT, CDR2 YYREEE (reference sequence). The length of the CDR3 is 14 residues. With V trimmed by 2 bases and J by 7 bases, 6 bases remained unmatched. CDR3 sequence: CASSLQGSGQPQHF. CDR3 DNA: TGTGCCAGCAGCTTACAGGGGTCAGGGCAGCCCCAGCATTTT.

This chain uses TRBV7-9 with TRBJ2-2; D is possibly TRBD2 (6 bases). CDR3 size: 16 residues. The ends were cut back, 5 bases at V and 4 bases at J, with 17 bases in the middle. Germline values: CDR1 SEHNR, CDR2 FQNEAQ (reference sequence). The DNA for the CDR3 is TGTGCCAGCAGCCACCCCCGAACGGGAGCCACCGGGGAGCTGTTTTTT. Amino acids: CASSHPRTGATGELFF.

The chain uses TRBV11-2 and TRBJ2-5; D is possibly TRBD2 (6 bases). The J call is uncertain, as TRBJ2-7 better fits the DNA end. CDR3 size: 19 residues. Germline CDR1 reads SGHAT; CDR2 reads FQNNGV. The DNA for the CDR3 is TGTGCCAGCAGCTTATACGGTCCGGGTCTTTCGGAGGGGCGATACGAGCAGTACTTC. Its translation: CASSLYGPGLSEGRYEQYF.